This T cell receptor (beta chain) was recorded in a study of beta chain features in type 1 diabetes (dated by TCRdb to the late 2010s). In terms of the full investigation: No differences in mean age, gender distribution, total cell number or subset yield were found between patients and healthy donors. A total of about 100,000,000 sorted cells were examined across all samples, and RNA yield correlated strongly with the number of cells per subset. The study compared the TCRB repertoires of sorted circulating CD4+ T cell subsets in recently diagnosed type 1 diabetes patients with those in matched healthy donors. Whereas all 30 or so donors provided naive and central memory subsets, regulatory and stem cell-like memory subsets were isolated from just 8 patients and roughly eight healthy donors. The paper's findings and limits, for the study overall: Sequencing cDNA rather than genomic DNA could over-represent highly expressing activated cells, although activation and CD3 levels did not differ between groups. Naive, central memory and regulatory TCRB repertoires appeared to be more alike among patients than among healthy donors. In all four CD4+ subsets, TCRB CDR3 length was moderately but significantly shorter in type 1 diabetes patients. Because the HLA sub-analyses included only small numbers of individuals, any influence of HLA type on TCRB rearrangement was left unresolved. PCR may preferentially amplify shorter templates, but because patient and control samples were amplified and corrected together, any resulting skew would affect both groups equally. Fewer insertions and more nucleotide deletions at VDJ recombination sites were observed in patients with type 1 diabetes, implying thymic rearrangement abnormalities.

In the case of this clone: The specificity of this receptor is unknown. No base quality information exists; no much larger clone differs at one position.

The entire amount of isolated RNA was reverse transcribed using the High Capacity cDNA Reverse Transcription Kit, so the sequenced TCRB transcripts were expressed ones. Deep immunoSEQ sequencing was performed on naive, central memory and regulatory T cell samples, with an average of roughly 3.3 million total reads per sample. After sorted cells were lysed in RLT buffer, RNA was extracted with DNase-treated RNeasy Micro or Mini kits, with the choice depending on cell number. To prevent cross-contamination, every cell subset was processed on its own, while patient and healthy donor samples were processed together. Using the immunoSEQ multiplex PCR, TCRB sequences were amplified from cDNA into 87-bp fragments spanning the CDR3 region. Sequencing of the amplicons was done on the Illumina HiSeq platform. The authors processed their data as follows. Synthetic template baselines were used to correct PCR bias computationally, reads within Hamming distance 2 were collapsed, and singletons that could not be merged were discarded. Reads were aligned to IMGT to assign V, D and J genes, CDR3 length, and insertions or deletions at six rearrangement sites. Within each subset, clonotype counts were normalized to sorted cell number, after which true diversity and Gini coefficients were computed with the tcR R package. Repertoire sharing was quantified using the overlap coefficient calculated on TCRB nucleotide sequences. As a proxy for the pre-selection repertoire, out-of-frame TCRB sequences from naive cells were analyzed. TCRdb took over this immuneACCESS table, retaining in-frame rearrangements with V and J assigned. Such tables are incomplete; in checked studies, under half of the missing clones stem from an unresolved V gene, and the remainder is unexplained. V and J calls and clone size follow that table, whereas D and trimming were derived from the DNA. The sample includes 500,000 to 850,000 clones, with more than 12% observed a single time. The biggest ten clones account for approximately 0.042% of the sample.

Each donor gave one peripheral blood draw, roughly 0.12 L on average, collected into heparinised tubes. A BD FACSAria II and a panel including CD45RO, CCR7, CD25, CD127, CD95 and CD27 were used to sort naive, central memory, regulatory and stem cell-like memory CD4+ T cells. Every sorted population had a purity above 98%. PBMCs were isolated right away by Lymphoprep density gradient centrifugation and were stained directly, without culture. Samples were stained and sorted in pairs, with one healthy donor and one patient per experiment, so that batch effects were minimized. From the germline V gene, CDR1 is SQVTM and CDR2 is ANQGSEA. The CDR3 covers 13 residues, taking in both the cysteine and the phenylalanine. CDR3 DNA is the only sequence kept; it has 39 bases, read in frame from the first base. V is trimmed back by 7 bases and J by 5 bases, and the junction contains 6 bases that no gene match accounts for.

Input material: naive CD4+ T cells from blood. The sample's cell subset or site label is to be understood as: true naive CD4+ T cells. The sequence was obtained from a man between 18 and 35 years old with type 1 diabetes. The chain uses TRBV29-1 and TRBJ2-2; 8 central nucleotides agree with TRBD2. The sequence in DNA is TGCAGCGGTGGGGCTAGCGGGACCGGGGAGCTGTTTTTT. Its protein reads: CSGGASGTGELFF.